The following is a T cell receptor beta chain sequence with its context. Its matching antigen is unknown. The sample originates from a study of blood T cells in healthy people across ages. Together with a sample-barcoded 5' primer, a J-beta primer mix was included in a second PCR lasting roughly 6 to 12 cycles. TCRdb re-called the 5' RACE reads with MiXCR, one entry per CDR3 protein. The profile shows about 1.5 million distinct CDR3 sequences, around 40% of them singletons. General study points: Relative to aged donors, long-lived donors carried more naive CD4+ cells and displayed higher diversity. Strong correlation linked observed beta diversity and percent naive T cells.

About 9.9 milliliters of peripheral blood were drawn from each donor. The amount of total RNA extracted per sample was at least 5 micrograms. This TCR derives from a woman aged 18-35 years in good health. Source material: blood.

The CDR3 here is CASGEYETQYF. For the CDR3, the DNA is TGTGCCAGCGGGGAATATGAGACCCAGTACTTC. The J gene is TRBJ2-5, the V gene TRBV28; unclear D gene. Germline V gene data show CDR1 as MDHEN and CDR2 as SYDVKM. The V end was cut by 8 bases, the J end by 5 bases, with 9 bases between. CDR3 length: 11 residues.